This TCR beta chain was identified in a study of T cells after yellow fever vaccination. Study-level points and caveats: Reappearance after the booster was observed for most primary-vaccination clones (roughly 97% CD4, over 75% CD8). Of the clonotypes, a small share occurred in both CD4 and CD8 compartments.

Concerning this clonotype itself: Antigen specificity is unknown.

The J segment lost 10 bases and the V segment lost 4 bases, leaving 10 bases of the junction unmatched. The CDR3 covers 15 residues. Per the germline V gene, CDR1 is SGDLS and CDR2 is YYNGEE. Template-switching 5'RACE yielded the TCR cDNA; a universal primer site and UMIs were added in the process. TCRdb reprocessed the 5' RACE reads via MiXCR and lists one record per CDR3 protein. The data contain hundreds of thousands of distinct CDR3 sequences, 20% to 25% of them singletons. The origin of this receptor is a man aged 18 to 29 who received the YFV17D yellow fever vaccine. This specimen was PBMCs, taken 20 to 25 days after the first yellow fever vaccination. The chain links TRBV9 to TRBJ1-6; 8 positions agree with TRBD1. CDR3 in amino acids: CASSPEDRGGSPLHF. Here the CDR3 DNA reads TGTGCCAGCAGCCCCGAAGACAGGGGCGGATCACCCCTCCACTTT. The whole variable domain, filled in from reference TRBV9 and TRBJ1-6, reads DSGVTQTPKHLITATGQRVTLRCSPRSGDLSVYWYQQSLDQGLQFLIQYYNGEERAKGNILERFSAQQFPDLHSELNLSSLELGDSALYFCASSPEDRGGSPLHFGNGTRLTVT.